The sequence of this T cell receptor beta chain was determined in a study of blood T cell repertoires in COVID-19. Study-wide background: Researchers got acute and convalescent COVID-19 samples from the United States, Italy and Spain.

V lost 0 bases, J lost 7 bases, and 15 bases stayed unmatched. Germline CDR1 reads LGHNA; CDR2 reads YSLEER. This CDR3 has 18 residues. Source study methods: Amplification with reference gene primers provided the estimates of nucleated cell counts. Generated by immunoSEQ multiplex PCR, the TCRdb table keeps only in-frame clones and is missing some. The D gene and trimming were derived from the DNA, and the V and J assignments and clone size from that table. In the table there are about 150,000 clones, about 82% of which are singletons. The sample consisted of peripheral blood. V gene TRBV4-3 combines with J gene TRBJ1-2; 9 nucleotides agree with TRBD1. The sequence came from a middle-aged woman with active or convalescent COVID-19. The CDR3 DNA is TGCGCCAGCAGCCAAGATCACTTTACAGGGGGCGCGACGATTGGCTACACCTTC. Residues: CASSQDHFTGGATIGYTF.